Listed here are 7 T cell receptor beta chains from one sample, sequenced in a study of a mutant IDH1 vaccine in newly diagnosed glioma (dated by TCRdb to the early 2020s). The receptor library was made with the immunoSEQ multiplex PCR assay. TCRdb mirrors the immuneACCESS table, restricted to in-frame sequences. Some clones are absent from its copies; in checked studies, under half trace to an unresolved V gene, and the reason for the others is unknown. The sample table holds around 82,000 clones, of which around 79% were seen once. The ten top clones hold 5.3% of the sample. According to the study, the label for this sample's time point signals: baseline, week 1 (first vaccination visit). The sample's treatment or condition label is to be understood as: pre-vaccination baseline after standard-of-care therapy. This sample comprised PBMCs, obtained from a glioma patient treated with radiotherapy, temozolomide or both. Receptors were obtained from a man between 40 and 49 years old with glioma. Some clones in this sample may be carry-over from other donors' samples.

The chain couples TRBV4-1 to TRBJ1-2, with TRBD1 identical over 7 bases. The V and J ends lost 3 bases and 7 bases, in that order; junction bases with no gene match: 11. The CDR3 runs 15 residues. The V gene's germline CDR1 is MGHRA and CDR2 YSYEKL. The CDR3 nucleotides are TGCGCCAGCAGCCAGAACCGGGACAGTCTTCCTGGCTACACCTTC. It is translated as CASSQNRDSLPGYTF.

Worth noting for this clone: An end of the junction does not agree with germline; a read error may underlie this. The genes are TRBV7-6 and TRBJ1-1, with 8 bases matching TRBD1. In germline, CDR1 is SGHVS, CDR2 FNYEAQ. This CDR3 contains 14 residues. CDR3 region: CASSMDRVNPEAFF. Written as DNA, the CDR3 is TGTGCCAGCAGCATGGACAGGGTGAACCCTGAAGCTTTCTTT.

This rearrangement joins TRBV29-1 to TRBJ1-2; 11 bases line up with TRBD1. Germline CDR1 reads SQVTM; CDR2 reads ANQGSEA. The ends lost 4 bases at V and 0 bases at J; junction bases unmatched: 7. The CDR3 is 16 residues long. DNA for the CDR3: TGCAGCGTTGGGGGACAGGGGGTGGCCACTAACTATGGCTACACCTTC. Protein: CSVGGQGVATNYGYTF.

In its sample, this clone was seen a few times. The J gene is TRBJ1-1, the V gene TRBV5-1; D is ambiguous. V lost 0 bases, J lost 1 base, and 4 bases lay in between. Germline V lookup: CDR1 SGHRS, CDR2 YFSETQ. There are 13 residues in the CDR3. CDR3 region: CASSLETNTEAFF. In nucleotides, the CDR3 is TGCGCCAGCAGCTTGGAGACGAACACTGAAGCTTTCTTT. The full variable domain, completed using reference TRBV5-1 and TRBJ1-1, is KAGVTQTPRYLIKTRGQQVTLSCSPISGHRSVSWYQQTPGQGLQFLFEYFSETQRNKGNFPGRFSGRQFSNSRSEMNVSTLELGDSALYLCASSLETNTEAFFGQGTRLTVV.

This sequence joins TRBV28 and TRBJ2-7; TRBD1 agrees at 9 bases. CDR3 size: 14 residues. Per the germline V gene, CDR1 is MDHEN and CDR2 is SYDVKM. The J segment lost 4 bases and the V segment lost 6 bases, leaving 7 bases of the junction unmatched. DNA for the CDR3: TGTGCCAGCAGGAACCGGGACAGGGTTTACGAGCAGTACTTC. The encoded protein is CASRNRDRVYEQYF.

This clone was picked up one time. V usage is TRBV5-1 and J usage is TRBJ2-1; unclear D gene. Germline V gene lookup returns CDR1 SGHRS and CDR2 YFSETQ. Trimming removed 1 base at V and 8 bases at J, with 10 bases between. This CDR3 region has 13 residues. CDR3 nucleotides: TGCGCCAGCAGCTTGAACGGGTTGGATGAGCAGTTCTTC. It is translated as CASSLNGLDEQFF.

The chain couples TRBV30 to TRBJ1-5, with D unclear. Trimming removed 4 bases from V and 2 bases from J, with 12 bases in between. Germline CDR1 and CDR2: GTSNPN and SVGIG (reference sequence). This CDR3 is built from 14 residues. The chain's CDR3 is CAWNPVAGNQPQHF. In DNA, the CDR3 is TGTGCCTGGAATCCCGTCGCGGGCAATCAGCCCCAGCATTTT.